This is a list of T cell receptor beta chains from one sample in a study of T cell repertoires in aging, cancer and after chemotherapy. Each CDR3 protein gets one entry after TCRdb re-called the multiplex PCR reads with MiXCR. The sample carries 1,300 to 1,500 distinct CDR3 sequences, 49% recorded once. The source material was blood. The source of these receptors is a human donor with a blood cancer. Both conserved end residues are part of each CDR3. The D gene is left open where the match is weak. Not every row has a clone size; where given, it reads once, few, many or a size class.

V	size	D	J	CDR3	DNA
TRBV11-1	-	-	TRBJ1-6	CASSQWGNSPLHF	TGTGCCAGCAGCCAGTGGGGTAATTCACCCCTCCACTTT
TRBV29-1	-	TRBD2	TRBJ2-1	CSVDGGLAGSTGEQFF	TGCAGCGTTGATGGCGGACTAGCGGGGTCGACAGGTGAGCAGTTCTTC
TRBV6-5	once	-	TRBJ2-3	CVSRGELGLGGTDTQYF	TGTGTAAGCAGGGGGGAACTGGGACTAGGTGGCACAGATACGCAGTATTTT
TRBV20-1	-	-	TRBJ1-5	CSASGHLNQPQHF	TGCAGTGCTAGTGGTCACCTCAATCAGCCCCAGCATTTT
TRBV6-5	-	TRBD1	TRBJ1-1	CASSEGLDRATEAFF	TGTGCCAGCAGTGAGGGTCTAGACAGGGCCACTGAAGCTTTCTTT
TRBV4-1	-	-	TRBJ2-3	CASSQEPGRTDTQYF	TGCGCCAGCAGCCAAGAACCTGGGCGCACAGATACGCAGTATTTT
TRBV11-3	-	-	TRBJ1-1	CASSLDNRATEAFF	TGTGCCAGCAGCTTAGATAACAGGGCCACTGAAGCTTTCTTT
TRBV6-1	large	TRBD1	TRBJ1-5	CASSEAGGGQPQHF	TGTGCCAGCAGTGAAGCAGGGGGCGGTCAGCCCCAGCATTTT
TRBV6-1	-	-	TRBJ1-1	CASSADSGTEAFF	TGTGCCAGCAGTGCCGACAGTGGCACTGAAGCTTTCTTT
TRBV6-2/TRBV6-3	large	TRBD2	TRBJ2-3	CASSRRELEGGSVHTQYF	TGTGCCAGCAGCCGACGGGAGCTGGAGGGCGGGAGTGTTCATACGCAGTATTTT
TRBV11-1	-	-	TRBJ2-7	CASSLLTGDGGYYEQYF	TGTGCCAGCAGCTTACTGACTGGCGACGGCGGGTACTACGAGCAGTACTTC
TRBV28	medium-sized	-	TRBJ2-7	CASSLMHEQYF	TGTGCCAGCAGTTTAATGCACGAGCAGTACTTC
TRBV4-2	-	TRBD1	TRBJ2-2	CASSQEGTGGPGQLYF	TGTGCCAGCAGCCAAGAGGGGACAGGGGGACCCGGGCAGCTCTACTTT
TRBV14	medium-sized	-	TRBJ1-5	CASSVGPGSAQHF	TGTGCCAGCAGCGTAGGACCGGGGTCCGCCCAGCATTTT
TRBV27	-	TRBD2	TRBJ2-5	CASSFEVRLAGETQYF	TGTGCCAGCAGTTTTGAGGTCCGACTAGCGGGGGAGACCCAGTACTTC
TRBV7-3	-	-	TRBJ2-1	CASGDYNEQFF	TGTGCCAGCGGGGACTACAATGAGCAGTTCTTC
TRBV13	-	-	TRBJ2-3	CASSLGTRGDTQYF	TGTGCCAGCAGCTTAGGGACTAGGGGGGATACGCAGTATTTT
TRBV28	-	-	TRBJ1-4	CASSPPRQGVATNEKLFF	TGTGCCAGCAGTCCTCCTAGGCAGGGCGTCGCAACTAATGAAAAACTGTTTTTT
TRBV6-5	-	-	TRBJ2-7	CASSSSTGEQYF	TGTGCCAGCAGCTCATCAACCGGCGAGCAGTACTTC
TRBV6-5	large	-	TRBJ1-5	CASSSEYSNQPQHF	TGTGCCAGCAGTTCGGAATATAGCAATCAGCCCCAGCATTTT
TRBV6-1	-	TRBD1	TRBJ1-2	CASRETGGEYGYTF	TGTGCCAGCAGGGAGACAGGGGGGGAATATGGCTACACCTTC
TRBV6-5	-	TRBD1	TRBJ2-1	CASSYTDRIFDEQFF	TGTGCCAGCAGTTATACGGACAGGATCTTCGATGAGCAGTTCTTC
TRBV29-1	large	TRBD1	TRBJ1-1	CSVMDRGNTEAFF	TGCAGCGTTATGGACAGGGGAAACACTGAAGCTTTCTTT
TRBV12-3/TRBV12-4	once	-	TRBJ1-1	CASSFGEGMNTEAFF	TGTGCCAGCAGTTTCGGGGAGGGCATGAACACTGAAGCTTTCTTT
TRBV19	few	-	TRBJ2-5	CASSAGAGWETQYF	TGTGCCAGTAGTGCCGGGGCAGGGTGGGAGACCCAGTACTTC
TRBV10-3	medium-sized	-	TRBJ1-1	CAISESEGSGSTEAFF	TGTGCCATCAGTGAGTCGGAGGGTTCGGGATCCACTGAAGCTTTCTTT